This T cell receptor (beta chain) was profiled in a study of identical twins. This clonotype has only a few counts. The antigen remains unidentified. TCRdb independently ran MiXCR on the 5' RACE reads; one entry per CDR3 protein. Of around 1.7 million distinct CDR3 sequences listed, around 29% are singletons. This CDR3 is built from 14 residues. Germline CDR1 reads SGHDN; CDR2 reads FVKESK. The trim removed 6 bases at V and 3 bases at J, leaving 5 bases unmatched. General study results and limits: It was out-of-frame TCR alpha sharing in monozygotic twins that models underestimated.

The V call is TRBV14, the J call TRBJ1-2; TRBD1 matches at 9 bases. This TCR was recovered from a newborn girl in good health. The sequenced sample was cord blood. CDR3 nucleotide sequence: TGTGCCAGCAGTCACAGGGGGCGATACTATGGCTACACCTTC. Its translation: CASSHRGRYYGYTF.